The rows below give T cell receptor beta chains drawn from one sample of a study of blood T cell repertoires in COVID-19. Sequenced by immunoSEQ multiplex PCR; TCRdb stores in-frame clones only, minus some. This sample has some 320,000 clones, with approximately 88% found just once. Material: PBMCs or T cells enriched from blood (not recorded which). These receptors all come from a man between 60 and 70 years old who had recovered from COVID-19. Both conserved end residues are part of each CDR3.

TRBV7-2	TRBJ1-5	CASSWGQGANQPQHF
TRBV7-9	TRBJ2-3	CASTTRTSGSTDTQYF
TRBV7-9	TRBJ1-3	CASSLEARAIYF
TRBV5-5	TRBJ1-5	CASSLMSTGVNQPQHF
TRBV7-9	TRBJ2-1	CASSPFLAGGEEQFF
TRBV27	TRBJ2-5	CASRRDSWSREETQYF
TRBV9	TRBJ2-7	CASSVGQGDYEQYF
TRBV3-1/TRBV3-2	TRBJ1-1	CASSRPGGSEAFF
TRBV7-2	TRBJ2-7	CASSGAGTSPYEQYF
TRBV27	TRBJ1-5	CASGGTTMNQPQHF
TRBV11-2	TRBJ2-6	CASSRIQGVASGANVLTF
TRBV4-3	TRBJ2-7	CASSPRYDLPSYEQYF
TRBV5-1	TRBJ2-7	CASSSLAGRGYEQYF
TRBV5-1	TRBJ2-1	CASSLIAGSYNEQFF
TRBV15	TRBJ2-7	CATSRGPGGEQYF
TRBV5-4	TRBJ2-7	CASSWASSYEQYF
TRBV5-4	TRBJ2-3	CASSFGTGGFDTQYF
TRBV7-2	TRBJ2-7	CASSLTLGSTYEQYF
TRBV3-1/TRBV3-2	TRBJ2-5	CASSQADQETQYF
TRBV7-2	TRBJ2-1	CASSLRYSSPTPNEQFF